Shown below are 7 T cell receptor beta chains from a single sample sequenced in a study of blood T cell repertoires in COVID-19. The assay was immunoSEQ multiplex PCR, and TCRdb's table has in-frame clones only and misses some. The sample shows around 100,000 clones, around 88% of them seen only once. Sequenced input: peripheral blood. These receptors originate from an elderly man with acute or convalescent COVID-19.

This clone was counted once. The chain links TRBV10-3 to TRBJ1-6; 10 positions match TRBD1. V lost 9 bases and J lost 7; bases outside the gene matches: 3. Germline V gene data show CDR1 as ENHRY and CDR2 as SYGVKD. The CDR3 runs 13 residues. The CDR3 reads CAIGTGENSPLHF. The CDR3 region has the DNA TGTGCCATTGGGACAGGGGAAAATTCACCCCTCCACTTT.

The chain joins TRBV4-2 to TRBJ1-5, with a possible D match to TRBD1 (6 bases). Trimming cost V 1 base and J 0 bases, with 13 bases left between them. The germline V gene encodes CDR1 LGHNA and CDR2 YNFKEQ. This CDR3 contains 17 residues. The CDR3 DNA reads as TGTGCCAGCAGCCAAGCCTCACAGGGTTATAGCAATCAGCCCCAGCATTTT. Protein: CASSQASQGYSNQPQHF.

The V gene is TRBV5-5, the J gene TRBJ2-5; a weak D match, TRBD1 (6 bases). Germline V CDR1 and CDR2: SGHKS, YYEKEE (reference sequence). V shed 3 bases and J shed 0 bases, with 12 bases lying between them. The CDR3 contains 15 residues. As DNA, the CDR3 is TGTGCCAGCAGCTCTGGGACATCCAACCAAGAGACCCAGTACTTC. This codes for CASSSGTSNQETQYF.

This clone has a single count. The chain is built from TRBV2 and TRBJ2-1; D gene unclear. The V gene lost 2 bases and the J gene lost 5 bases, with 7 bases spanning the gap. The germline gives CDR1 SNHLY, CDR2 FYNNEI. The CDR3 length is 13 residues. The CDR3 coding sequence is TGTGCCAGCAGTGAAAACAGAAACAATGAGCAGTTCTTC. The encoded protein is CASSENRNNEQFF.

The genes are TRBV28 and TRBJ1-5, with 8 bases lining up with TRBD1. From germline, CDR1 is MDHEN and CDR2 SYDVKM. Losses at the gene ends were 5 bases for V and 2 bases for J; bases not matched to a gene: 5. This CDR3 has 15 residues. CDR3 nucleotide sequence: TGTGCCAGCAGTCCGACAGGGGAGGGCAATCAGCCCCAGCATTTT. Translating it yields CASSPTGEGNQPQHF.

The chain employs TRBV4-2 and TRBJ2-1; 7 positions agree with TRBD2. The trim removed 2 bases at V and 5 bases at J, leaving 3 bases unmatched. This CDR3 is 14 amino acids long. Germline CDR1 is LGHNA and CDR2 is YNFKEQ. The CDR3 nucleotides read TGTGCCAGCAGCCAACCCGGGACTAACAATGAGCAGTTCTTC. Translation: CASSQPGTNNEQFF.

The chain combines TRBV24-1 with TRBJ1-1; D is unclear. V lost 3 bases and J lost 3, with 19 bases in between. Looked up from germline, CDR1 is KGHDR and CDR2 is SFDVKD. CDR3 size: 17 residues. DNA of the CDR3: TGTGCCACCAGTGATCTCCTTCGGGCGGGAAGGCACACTGAAGCTTTCTTT. Protein product: CATSDLLRAGRHTEAFF.